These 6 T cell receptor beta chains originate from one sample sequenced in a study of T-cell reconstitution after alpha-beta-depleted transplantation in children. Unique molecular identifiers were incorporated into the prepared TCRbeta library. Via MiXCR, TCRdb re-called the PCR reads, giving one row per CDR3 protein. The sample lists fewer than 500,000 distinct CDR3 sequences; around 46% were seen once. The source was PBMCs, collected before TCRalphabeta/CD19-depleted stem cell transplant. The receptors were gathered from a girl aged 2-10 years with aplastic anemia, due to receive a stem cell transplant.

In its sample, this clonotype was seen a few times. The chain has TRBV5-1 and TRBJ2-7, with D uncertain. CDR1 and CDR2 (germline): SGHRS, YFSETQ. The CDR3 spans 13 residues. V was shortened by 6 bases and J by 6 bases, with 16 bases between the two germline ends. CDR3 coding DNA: TGCGCCAGCACCAATGGTCTTAGTAGCGAGCAGTACTTC. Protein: CASTNGLSSEQYF.

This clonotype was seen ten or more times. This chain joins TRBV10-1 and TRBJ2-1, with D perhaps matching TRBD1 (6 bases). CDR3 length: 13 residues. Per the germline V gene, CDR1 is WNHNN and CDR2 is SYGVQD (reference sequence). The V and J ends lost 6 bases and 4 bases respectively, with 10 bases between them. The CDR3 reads CASSERGYNEQFF. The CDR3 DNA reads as TGCGCCAGCAGCGAGAGGGGGTACAATGAGCAGTTCTTC.

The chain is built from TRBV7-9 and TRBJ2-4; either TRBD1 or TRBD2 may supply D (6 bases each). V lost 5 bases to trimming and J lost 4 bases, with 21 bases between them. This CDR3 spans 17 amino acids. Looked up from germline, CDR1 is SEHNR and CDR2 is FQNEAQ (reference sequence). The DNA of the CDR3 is TGTGCCAGCAGCGGCCCGGAGGGGGGAAGATTAAAAAACATTCAGTACTTC. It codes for CASSGPEGGRLKNIQYF.

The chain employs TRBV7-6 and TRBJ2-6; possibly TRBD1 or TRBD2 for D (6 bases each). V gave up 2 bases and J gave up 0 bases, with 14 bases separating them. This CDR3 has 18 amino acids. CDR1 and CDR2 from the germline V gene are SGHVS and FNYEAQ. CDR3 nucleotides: TGTGCCAGCAGCTTACGTGAGGGGGGCTCCTCTGGGGCCAACGTCCTGACTTTC. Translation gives CASSLREGGSSGANVLTF.

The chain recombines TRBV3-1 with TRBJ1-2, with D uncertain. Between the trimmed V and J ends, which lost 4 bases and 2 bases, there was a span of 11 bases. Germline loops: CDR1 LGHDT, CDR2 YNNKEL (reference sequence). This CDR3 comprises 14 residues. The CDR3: CASSLLGNNYGYTF. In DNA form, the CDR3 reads TGTGCCAGCAGCCTTCTAGGGAACAACTATGGCTACACCTTC.

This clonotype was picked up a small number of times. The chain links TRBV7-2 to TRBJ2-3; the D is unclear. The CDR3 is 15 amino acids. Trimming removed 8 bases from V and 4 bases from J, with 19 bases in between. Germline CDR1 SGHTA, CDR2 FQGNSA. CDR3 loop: CASGLPGRGSDTQYF. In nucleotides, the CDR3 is TGTGCCAGCGGTCTCCCTGGCAGAGGCTCAGATACGCAGTATTTT.